This T cell receptor (beta chain) appears in the sequencing data of a study of metastatic and nonmetastatic thyroid tumors. This clone was seen more than once but under ten times. Its cognate antigen is unknown. General study findings and limits: Benign nodules were reported to have significantly lower TCR beta diversity than malignant thyroid tumors, in blood and tumor.

No patient had received any treatment before thyroid surgery. From the PCR reads, TCRdb re-called clones with MiXCR. Among approximately 30,000 clones listed, approximately 19% were seen once. CDR1 is SQVTM and CDR2 is ANQGSEA in the germline V gene. CDR3 length: 13 residues. V shed 7 bases and J shed 7 bases, with 19 bases lying between them. This TCR was recovered from a female donor with papillary thyroid cancer or a benign thyroid nodule (not recorded which). Some clones in this sample may be carry-over from other donors' samples. What was sequenced was blood. The genes are TRBV29-1 and TRBJ2-5, with a tentative D call TRBD2 (5 bases). This CDR3 reads CSGRISPRGTQYF. In nucleotides, the CDR3 is TGCAGCGGGAGGATCAGCCCCCGAGGGACCCAGTACTTC. The full variable domain, its missing parts supplied by reference TRBV29-1 and TRBJ2-5, is SAVISQKPSRDICQRGTSLTIQCQVDSQVTMMFWYRQQPGQSLTLIATANQGSEATYESGFVIDKFPISRPNLTFSTLTVSNMSPEDSSIYLCSGRISPRGTQYFGPGTRLLVL.